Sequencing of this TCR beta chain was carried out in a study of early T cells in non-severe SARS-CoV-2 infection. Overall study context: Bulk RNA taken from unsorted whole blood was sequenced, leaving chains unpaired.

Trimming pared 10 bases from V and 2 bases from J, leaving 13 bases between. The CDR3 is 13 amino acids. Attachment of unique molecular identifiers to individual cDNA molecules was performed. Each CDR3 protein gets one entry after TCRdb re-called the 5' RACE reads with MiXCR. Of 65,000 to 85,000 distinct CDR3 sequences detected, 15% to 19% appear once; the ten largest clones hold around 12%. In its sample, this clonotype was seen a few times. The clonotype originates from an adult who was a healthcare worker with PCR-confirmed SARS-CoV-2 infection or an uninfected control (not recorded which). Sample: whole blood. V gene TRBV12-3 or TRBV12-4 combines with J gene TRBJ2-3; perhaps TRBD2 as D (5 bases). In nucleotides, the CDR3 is TGTGCCAACCAGCGGTCCCTCACAGATACGCAGTATTTT. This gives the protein CANQRSLTDTQYF.